These 14 T cell receptor beta chains were all obtained from the same sample, sequenced in a study of cytomegalovirus exposure and HLA in healthy donors. The PCR used 60 Vbeta and 13 Jbeta primers. Sequencing was performed with immunoSEQ multiplex PCR; in TCRdb, only in-frame clones are kept and a portion is missing. The sample includes roughly 120,000 clones, more than 65% of them seen just once. Sequencing was performed on PBMCs. These receptors were obtained from a young man in good health and CMV-seropositive.

This sequence joins TRBV7-3 and TRBJ2-3, with 8 positions matching TRBD2. The CDR3 totals 15 residues. With V trimmed by 5 bases and J by 4 bases, 8 bases remained unmatched. Germline V lookup: CDR1 SGHTA, CDR2 FQGTGA. The CDR3 nucleotides are TGTGCCAGCAGCCAAAGCGGGGGCTGGGCAGATACGCAGTATTTT. It specifies CASSQSGGWADTQYF.

The chain carries TRBV12-5 and TRBJ2-5; 7 positions agree with TRBD1. Germline V gene lookup returns CDR1 LGHNT and CDR2 FRNRAP. The CDR3 sequence is 13 residues long. V shed 6 bases, J shed 3 bases, and the junction held 4 bases outside the gene matches. The CDR3 region is CASGFTGEETQYF. The CDR3 bases are TGTGCTAGTGGCTTTACAGGGGAAGAGACCCAGTACTTC.

The J gene is TRBJ1-2, the V gene TRBV7-9; TRBD1 might be the D (5 bases). Germline values: CDR1 SEHNR, CDR2 FQNEAQ (reference sequence). The CDR3 is 13 residues long. Trimming pared 8 bases from V and 6 bases from J, leaving 16 bases between. The CDR3 DNA reads TGTGCCAGCCAGTCGAGCGGGGCGGATGGCTACACCTTC. Protein product: CASQSSGADGYTF.

V usage is TRBV30 and J usage is TRBJ2-7; 9 nucleotides line up with TRBD1. Germline V gene lookup returns CDR1 GTSNPN and CDR2 SVGIG (reference sequence). With 5 bases clipped from V and 4 bases from J, the junction kept 12 bases outside the gene matches. The CDR3 covers 15 residues. The CDR3 reads CAWPVGTGCFYEQYF. CDR3 in DNA: TGTGCCTGGCCTGTGGGGACAGGGTGTTTTTACGAGCAGTACTTC.

The J gene is TRBJ1-2, the V gene TRBV6-5; D might be TRBD1 (6 bases). The CDR3 spans 11 residues. From germline, CDR1 is MNHEY and CDR2 SVGAGI. V shed 10 bases and J shed 6 bases, with 12 bases lying between them. The CDR3 DNA reads as TGTGCCACCGCAGGGGCAGATGGCTACACCTTC. This encodes CATAGADGYTF.

For the CDR3, the DNA is TGTGCCACCAGCAGAGTCTCCAGGGTTAGGAACACCGGGGAGCTGTTTTTT. It specifies CATSRVSRVRNTGELFF. The chain couples TRBV15 to TRBJ2-2, with a tentative D call TRBD1 (5 bases). With 1 base removed from V and 1 base from J, the gap between germline ends came to 13 bases. The CDR3 has 17 amino acids. Germline lookup yields CDR1 LNHNV and CDR2 YYDKDF (reference sequence).

The chain carries TRBV7-2 and TRBJ1-2, with TRBD1 matching over 7 bases. This CDR3 has 13 residues. CDR1 is SGHTA and CDR2 is FQGNSA in the germline V gene. V was clipped by 5 bases and J by 2 bases; unmatched bases: 2. The CDR3 DNA follows: TGTGCCAGCAGCCGGGACAGAAACTATGGCTACACCTTC. Amino acids: CASSRDRNYGYTF.

This clone was observed a few times. The chain's CDR3 is CASSFPGQGLPMDSPLHF. The DNA of the CDR3 is TGTGCCAGCAGTTTCCCGGGACAGGGACTTCCTATGGATTCACCCCTCCACTTT. The chain recombines TRBV28 with TRBJ1-6; the match to TRBD1 covers 9 bases. Trimming cost V 3 bases and J 8 bases; bases outside gene matches: 14. Germline CDR1 is MDHEN and CDR2 is SYDVKM. The CDR3 contains 18 residues.

The V gene is TRBV19, the J gene TRBJ1-5; D gene ambiguous. CDR1 and CDR2 (germline): LNHDA, SQIVND (reference sequence). V was pared by 10 bases and J by 0 bases, with 16 bases between. The length of the CDR3 is 15 residues. The CDR3 DNA sequence: TGTGCCACCGGTCCCGCACTTCATAGCAATCAGCCCCAGCATTTT. Its translation: CATGPALHSNQPQHF.

The genes are TRBV5-8 and TRBJ2-1, with 11 bases identical to TRBD1. The germline CDR1 and CDR2 sequences are SGHTS and YDEGEE. V lost 0 bases, J lost 6 bases, and 2 bases stayed unmatched. The CDR3 is 15 amino acids. The CDR3 nucleotides are TGTGCCAGCAGCTTGGGGACAGGGGGCCTCAATGAGCAGTTCTTC. Translated, it gives CASSLGTGGLNEQFF.

The gene calls are TRBV28 and TRBJ2-2, with a weak D call TRBD1 (6 bases). This CDR3 spans 19 amino acids. Germline lookup yields CDR1 MDHEN and CDR2 SYDVKM. V lost 1 base and J lost 6, with 24 bases in between. The CDR3 loop reads CASSLYSGRGMVRAGELFF. The CDR3 bases are TGTGCCAGCAGTTTATACTCGGGCAGGGGTATGGTTCGGGCCGGGGAGCTGTTTTTT.

DNA for the CDR3: TGTGCCAGCAGCTTAGAGAGGGGACAGTTCAATCAGCCCCAGCATTTT. This encodes CASSLERGQFNQPQHF. The chain combines TRBV7-8 with TRBJ1-5, with 7 bases matching TRBD1. Germline lookup yields CDR1 SGHVS and CDR2 FQNEAQ. J lost 3 bases, V lost 1 base, and 6 bases had no gene match. The CDR3 length is 16 residues.

The chain carries TRBV9 and TRBJ1-4, with 7 bases identical to TRBD1. CDR1 and CDR2 from the germline V gene are SGDLS and YYNGEE. This CDR3 contains 14 residues. After removal of 3 bases from V and 5 bases from J, the junction contained 4 bases not matched to a gene. CDR3 protein: CASSASGGNEKLFF. The CDR3 DNA follows: TGTGCCAGCAGCGCCTCAGGGGGGAATGAAAAACTGTTTTTT.

V is TRBV4-3 and J is TRBJ1-2, with 9 bases aligning to TRBD1. The CDR3 totals 17 residues. V was pared by 1 base and J by 8 bases, with 14 bases of the junction left unmatched. Germline V gene lookup returns CDR1 LGHNA and CDR2 YSLEER. CDR3 loop: CASSQGPVTGGQYGYTF. The CDR3 nucleotides read TGCGCCAGCAGCCAAGGCCCCGTGACAGGGGGTCAGTACGGCTACACCTTC.